Listed here are 27 T cell receptor beta chains from one sample, sequenced in a study of PD-L1 blockade in urothelial cancer. The time point is: pretreatment peripheral blood. Measured with immunoSEQ multiplex PCR; TCRdb has only the in-frame clones, and not every one. The sample gives around 100,000 clones, over 75% of which show up once; about 2% is in the top ten. The sequencing used PBMCs, collected around atezolizumab (anti-PD-L1) treatment. The receptor source for this set is a man aged 60 to 69 with urothelial cancer.

This chain uses TRBV7-3 with TRBJ2-5; TRBD1 matches at 9 bases. CDR1 and CDR2 (germline): SGHTA, FQGTGA. The CDR3 extends over 15 amino acids. Trimming at V came to 5 bases and at J to 5 bases, leaving 9 bases not matched to a gene. CDR3: CASSPRTGVLETQYF. In DNA form, the CDR3 reads TGTGCCAGCAGCCCAAGGACAGGGGTTCTGGAGACCCAGTACTTC. Full variable domain (outside the CDR3, taken from reference TRBV7-3 and TRBJ2-5): GAGVSQTPSNKVTEKGKYVELRCDPISGHTALYWYRQSLGQGPEFLIYFQGTGAADDSGLPNDRFFAVRPEGSVSTLKIQRTERGDSAVYLCASSPRTGVLETQYFGPGTRLLVL.

The chain uses TRBV9 and TRBJ2-3, with 10 bases aligning to TRBD2. Germline lookup yields CDR1 SGDLS and CDR2 YYNGEE. The junction had 7 bases not matched to a gene; V was cut back by 0 bases and J by 6 bases. This CDR3 comprises 16 residues. This CDR3 is CASSVGAGGFQDTQYF. The CDR3 region has the DNA TGTGCCAGCAGCGTAGGAGCGGGAGGGTTCCAGGATACGCAGTATTTT.

This chain connects TRBV2 to TRBJ1-3; weak D call: TRBD1 (6 bases). CDR3 length: 13 amino acids. V lost 5 bases and J 2 bases, leaving 7 bases between the germline ends. CDR1 and CDR2 (germline): SNHLY, FYNNEI. The CDR3 region is CASSWDTGNTIYF. The CDR3 DNA follows: TGTGCCAGCAGTTGGGACACTGGAAACACCATATATTTT.

CDR3 sequence (DNA): TGTGCCAGCGAGCCGGGGAACACCGGGGAGCTGTTTTTT. This translates into CASEPGNTGELFF. The gene calls are TRBV7-2 and TRBJ2-2; D gene unclear. The germline CDR1 and CDR2 sequences are SGHTA and FQGNSA. CDR3 length equals 13 residues. V lost 8 bases and J lost 1, with 8 bases in between. Based on the CDR3 plus reference TRBV7-2 and TRBJ2-2, the full variable domain is GAGVSQSPSNKVTEKGKDVELRCDPISGHTALYWYRQSLGQGLEFLIYFQGNSAPDKSGLPSDRFSAERTGGSVSTLTIQRTQQEDSAVYLCASEPGNTGELFFGEGSRLTVL.

There are a few counts of this clone. This rearrangement joins TRBV5-8 to TRBJ2-7, with 8 bases fitting TRBD2. With 2 bases clipped from V and 3 bases from J, the junction kept 7 bases outside the gene matches. Germline values: CDR1 SGHTS, CDR2 YDEGEE. There are 15 residues in the CDR3. CDR3 protein: CASSFAGGTNYEQYF. The CDR3 nucleotides read TGTGCCAGCAGCTTTGCGGGAGGTACCAACTACGAGCAGTACTTC.

The CDR3 is CASSQVPGNTGELFF. CDR3 coding DNA: TGTGCCAGCAGCCAAGTACCAGGGAACACCGGGGAGCTGTTTTTT. V is TRBV4-2 and J is TRBJ2-2; D gene ambiguous. The length of the CDR3 is 15 residues. Trimming removed 1 base at V and 1 base at J, with 7 bases between. Germline values: CDR1 LGHNA, CDR2 YNFKEQ.

The CDR3 DNA follows: TGTGCCAGCAGTTATGGGGACAGGGGGTCGACCGGGGAGCTGTTTTTT. It specifies CASSYGDRGSTGELFF. The V and J genes are TRBV6-5 and TRBJ2-2, with 11 bases fitting TRBD1. This CDR3 has 16 residues. V shed 3 bases, J shed 5 bases, and the junction held 5 bases outside the gene matches. Germline V gene data show CDR1 as MNHEY and CDR2 as SVGAGI.

This chain links TRBV28 with TRBJ2-5, with TRBD1 as a possible D gene (8 bases). This CDR3 contains 13 residues. V shed 5 bases and J shed 5 bases, with 12 bases lying between them. From germline, CDR1 is MDHEN and CDR2 SYDVKM. CDR3 DNA sequence: TGTGCCAGCAGTCGGGGGGACAGGGAGACCCAGTACTTC. This sequence encodes CASSRGDRETQYF.

The chain employs TRBV9 and TRBJ1-3; TRBD1 might be the D (5 bases). Germline lookup yields CDR1 SGDLS and CDR2 YYNGEE. The CDR3 has 16 amino acids. V gave up 4 bases and J gave up 1 base, with 15 bases separating them. CDR3 nucleotide sequence: TGTGCCAGCAGCCTGCGACTCCAGGGATCTGGAAACACCATATATTTT. The encoded protein is CASSLRLQGSGNTIYF.

The J gene is TRBJ1-1, the V gene TRBV13, with D maybe TRBD1 (5 bases). The V and J ends lost 3 bases and 6 bases respectively, with 11 bases between them. The germline V gene encodes CDR1 PRHDT and CDR2 FYEKMQ (reference sequence). This CDR3 has 13 residues. The CDR3 nucleotides read TGTGCCAGCAGCTTCGGCAGGGCGGCTGAAGCTTTCTTT. The encoded protein is CASSFGRAAEAFF. Supplemented by reference TRBV13 and TRBJ1-1, the full variable domain reads AAGVIQSPRHLIKEKRETATLKCYPIPRHDTVYWYQQGPGQDPQFLISFYEKMQSDKGSIPDRFSAQQFSDYHSELNMSSLELGDSALYFCASSFGRAAEAFFGQGTRLTVV.

The chain uses TRBV19 and TRBJ2-1; TRBD1 matches 9 bases. Germline CDR1 reads LNHDA; CDR2 reads SQIVND (reference sequence). This CDR3 is built from 14 residues. V lost 5 bases, J lost 8 bases, and 7 bases stayed unmatched. DNA of the CDR3: TGTGCCAGTAGTGCCGGACAGGGGATCGATGAGCAGTTCTTC. Its protein is CASSAGQGIDEQFF.

The chain links TRBV5-5 to TRBJ1-2; 7 bases are shared with TRBD1. From germline, CDR1 is SGHKS and CDR2 YYEKEE (reference sequence). There are 14 residues in the CDR3. V shed 0 bases, J shed 4 bases, and the junction held 3 bases outside the gene matches. The CDR3 protein is CASSLGDSLYGYTF. The CDR3 DNA reads TGTGCCAGCAGCTTGGGGGACAGCCTCTATGGCTACACCTTC.

This clone was counted only a few times. The genes are TRBV2 and TRBJ2-5, with D perhaps TRBD2 (6 bases). Germline CDR1 reads SNHLY; CDR2 reads FYNNEI. V shed 7 bases and J shed 5 bases, with 17 bases lying between them. The CDR3 is made up of 14 amino acids. The CDR3, as DNA: TGTGCCAGCACCTACCCTGGGCGGGATGAGACCCAGTACTTC. Its translation is CASTYPGRDETQYF. Using reference TRBV2 and TRBJ2-5 for the parts outside the CDR3, the full variable domain is EPEVTQTPSHQVTQMGQEVILRCVPISNHLYFYWYRQILGQKVEFLVSFYNNEISEKSEIFDDQFSVERPDGSNFTLKIRSTKLEDSAMYFCASTYPGRDETQYFGPGTRLLVL.

CDR3 in amino acids: CASSSGTGGRNTEAFF. The CDR3 region has the DNA TGTGCCAGCAGTTCCGGGACAGGGGGCAGGAACACTGAAGCTTTCTTT. J is TRBJ1-1 and V is TRBV28; 12 bases map to TRBD1. The CDR3 totals 16 residues. V dropped 4 bases and J dropped 1; count of bases not matched to a gene: 4. The V gene's germline CDR1 is MDHEN and CDR2 SYDVKM.

This clone was seen a single time. The gene calls are TRBV6-1 and TRBJ2-5; D is undetermined. The CDR3 extends over 16 amino acids. Between the trimmed V and J ends, which lost 2 bases and 0 bases, there was a span of 13 bases. Per the germline V gene, CDR1 is MNHNS and CDR2 is SASEGT. The CDR3 region is CASSENPMVYQETQYF. The CDR3 DNA sequence: TGTGCCAGCAGTGAAAACCCTATGGTCTACCAAGAGACCCAGTACTTC.

In nucleotides, the CDR3 is TGTGCCAGCAGCTTAGCGATCCTGTCAGGCACTGAAGCTTTCTTT. Translated: CASSLAILSGTEAFF. The V gene is TRBV7-2, the J gene TRBJ1-1; no reliable D call. Trimming removed 0 bases at V and 4 bases at J, with 12 bases between. The CDR3 extends over 15 amino acids. Germline loops: CDR1 SGHTA, CDR2 FQGNSA. The full variable domain, in which reference TRBV7-2 and TRBJ1-1 provide the parts outside the CDR3, is GAGVSQSPSNKVTEKGKDVELRCDPISGHTALYWYRQSLGQGLEFLIYFQGNSAPDKSGLPSDRFSAERTGGSVSTLTIQRTQQEDSAVYLCASSLAILSGTEAFFGQGTRLTVV.

CDR3 protein: CASSFTTSGSRPNEQFF. CDR3 sequence (DNA): TGCGCCAGCAGCTTTACTACTAGCGGGAGTAGGCCGAATGAGCAGTTCTTC. The chain combines TRBV5-1 with TRBJ2-1; 11 bases fit TRBD2. Germline CDR1 and CDR2: SGHRS and YFSETQ. The ends lost 2 bases at V and 7 bases at J; junction bases unmatched: 11. The CDR3 is made up of 17 amino acids.

This chain links TRBV29-1 with TRBJ2-5; D is perhaps TRBD1 (6 bases). The CDR3 covers 14 residues. Trimming took off 3 bases at V and 3 bases at J, with 14 bases between the two ends. Per the germline V gene, CDR1 is SQVTM and CDR2 is ANQGSEA. As DNA, the CDR3 is TGCAGCGTTGATTTGGACAGAGTAAAAGAGACCCAGTACTTC. Protein: CSVDLDRVKETQYF.

The chain combines TRBV7-2 with TRBJ1-2; the match to TRBD1 covers 7 bases. This CDR3 comprises 14 residues. The V and J ends lost 4 bases and 8 bases, in that order; junction bases with no gene match: 10. Germline-derived CDR1 and CDR2 are SGHTA and FQGNSA. CDR3 coding DNA: TGTGCCAGCAGCTCTAGAGGGGGCCCTGGGGGCTACACCTTC. It specifies CASSSRGGPGGYTF.

The V and J genes are TRBV2 and TRBJ2-2, with D maybe TRBD2 (6 bases). This CDR3 is built from 16 residues. V lost 4 bases and J lost 9, with 21 bases in between. Germline V lookup: CDR1 SNHLY, CDR2 FYNNEI. The CDR3 loop is CASSAGGLWFMRELFF. CDR3 DNA: TGTGCCAGCAGTGCAGGAGGGCTGTGGTTTATGCGGGAGCTGTTTTTT.

The V gene is TRBV5-4, the J gene TRBJ1-2, with D perhaps matching TRBD1 (5 bases). The CDR3 sequence is 13 residues long. Germline CDR1 and CDR2: SGHNT and YYREEE (reference sequence). The V gene lost 6 bases and the J gene lost 1 base, with 10 bases spanning the gap. The CDR3 spells CASTRQGNYGYTF. The CDR3 DNA follows: TGTGCCAGCACCAGGCAGGGTAACTATGGCTACACCTTC.

This clone appeared a single time. The V and J genes are TRBV28 and TRBJ2-3; 7 bases are a match to TRBD2. Germline V lookup: CDR1 MDHEN, CDR2 SYDVKM. CDR3 size: 16 residues. V shed 7 bases, J shed 2 bases, and the junction held 12 bases outside the gene matches. CDR3 sequence: CASTPPRGGFTDTQYF. The CDR3 coding sequence is TGTGCCAGCACCCCCCCCCGGGGAGGGTTCACAGATACGCAGTATTTT.

The rearrangement joins TRBV28 to TRBJ1-3; D remains unclear. V was pared by 7 bases and J by 0 bases, with 10 bases between. The germline gives CDR1 MDHEN, CDR2 SYDVKM. This CDR3 contains 14 residues. Here the CDR3 DNA reads TGTGCCAGCAATTCGGGGAACTCTGGAAACACCATATATTTT. Encoded protein: CASNSGNSGNTIYF. Together with reference TRBV28 and TRBJ1-3, the CDR3 gives the full variable domain: DVKVTQSSRYLVKRTGEKVFLECVQDMDHENMFWYRQDPGLGLRLIYFSYDVKMKEKGDIPEGYSVSREKKERFSLILESASTNQTSMYLCASNSGNSGNTIYFGEGSWLTVV.

J is TRBJ2-7 and V is TRBV11-3; 9 nucleotides line up with TRBD1. Germline V CDR1 and CDR2: SGHNT, YENEEA. The CDR3 is 16 amino acids. The V gene end was trimmed by 2 bases and the J gene end by 1 base; junction bases not matched to a gene: 6. The CDR3 protein is CASSLSDGTGSYEQYF. The CDR3 DNA follows: TGTGCCAGCAGCTTATCGGACGGGACAGGGTCCTACGAGCAGTACTTC.

V gene TRBV4-2 combines with J gene TRBJ2-1, with a weak D call TRBD2 (6 bases). The CDR3 runs to 19 residues. The V gene lost 2 bases and the J gene lost 4 bases, with 24 bases spanning the gap. Germline V gives CDR1 LGHNA, CDR2 YNFKEQ. The CDR3 DNA reads TGTGCCAGCAGCCAATCGACCCCGTTGTCAGCCGGGGGATACAATGAGCAGTTCTTC. This translates into CASSQSTPLSAGGYNEQFF.

This sequence joins TRBV25-1 and TRBJ2-7; 10 bases fit TRBD2. This CDR3 is 17 amino acids long. Germline V gives CDR1 MGHDK, CDR2 SYGVNS. J lost 3 bases, V lost 4 bases, and 12 bases had no gene match. CDR3 coding DNA: TGTGCCAGCAGTGCCAACCCGTGGTCTAGCGGGAGCTACGAGCAGTACTTC. This sequence encodes CASSANPWSSGSYEQYF.

CDR3 protein: CASSLSTVETQYF. The CDR3 nucleotides read TGTGCCAGCAGTTTATCCACAGTTGAGACCCAGTACTTC. The chain combines TRBV28 with TRBJ2-5; no reliable D call. Trimming took off 1 base at V and 5 bases at J, with 8 bases between the two ends. Germline CDR1 MDHEN, CDR2 SYDVKM. The CDR3 sequence is 13 residues long.